This T cell receptor beta chain was captured in a study of OX40 agonist ivuxolimab in advanced cancers. Turning to the study itself: The dose-escalation cohort had hepatocellular carcinoma, melanoma, renal cell or head and neck cancer. Patients were about 83% male with ages roughly 23 to 79, mean about 65. Study-level results: Among the lowest peripheral clonal expansion occurred in 0.1-3.0 mg/kg partial responders. Researchers report that CD8+ T cells had, on average, more expanded clones than CD4+.

Germline CDR1 is MNHNY and CDR2 is SVGAGI (reference sequence). The CDR3 spans 14 residues. Trimming shortened V by 5 bases and J by 5 bases, and 16 bases separated the two germline ends. Regarding this clone: Its antigen is currently unknown.

Sequencing used immunoSEQ multiplex PCR; TCRdb keeps in-frame clones, though not all of them. The sample shows 50,000 to 55,000 clones, roughly 77% of them seen only once. J is TRBJ2-7 and V is TRBV6-6; the D gene could be TRBD1 or TRBD2 (6 bases each). The sequences come from CD4+ or CD8+ T cells sorted from blood, collected in a trial of the OX40 agonist ivuxolimab. The clonotype originates from an adult with an advanced solid tumor such as melanoma, head and neck, liver or kidney cancer. The CDR3, as DNA: TGTGCCAGCAGTCAAAGGAGGGGGGACGACGAGCAGTACTTC. Translation gives CASSQRRGDDEQYF.